Below are 31 T cell receptor beta chains sequenced from a single sample in a study of T cell responses to AZD1222 COVID-19 vaccine. The protocol was immunoSEQ multiplex PCR, while the TCRdb copy is restricted to in-frame clones and leaves out a portion. Of about 150,000 clones listed, around 88% are singletons. Sequenced material: peripheral blood, taken on day 0 of MenACWY control vaccination. These receptors all stem from an adult in good health.

This rearrangement joins TRBV5-6 to TRBJ2-2, with a weak D call TRBD2 (6 bases). CDR1 and CDR2 from the germline V gene are SGHDT and YYEEEE. The CDR3 length is 16 residues. Trimming pared 6 bases from V and 5 bases from J, leaving 20 bases between. CDR3 residues: CASNLLRGTATGELFF. The CDR3 bases are TGTGCCAGCAACCTGCTACGGGGGACTGCGACCGGGGAGCTGTTTTTT.

The J gene is TRBJ2-5, the V gene TRBV5-6; 7 bases are shared with TRBD2. Germline assignment: CDR1 SGHDT and CDR2 YYEEEE. This CDR3 contains 14 residues. Unmatched junction bases numbered 4, after V lost 0 bases and J lost 5 bases. CDR3 sequence reads: CASSLDQGGETQYF. In DNA, the CDR3 is TGTGCCAGCAGCTTGGACCAGGGAGGGGAGACCCAGTACTTC.

The J gene is TRBJ1-1, the V gene TRBV19; perhaps TRBD1 as D (6 bases). The CDR3 consists of 16 residues. Trimming stripped 4 bases from V and 4 bases from J, with 19 bases between. CDR1 and CDR2 from the germline V gene are LNHDA and SQIVND (reference sequence). The CDR3 DNA is TGTGCCAGTAGTAAACAGCTTCAGGGGCGGATCACTGAAGCTTTCTTT. Its translation: CASSKQLQGRITEAFF.

The chain joins TRBV9 to TRBJ1-6; no firm D call. Germline assignment: CDR1 SGDLS and CDR2 YYNGEE. CDR3 length: 13 amino acids. V lost 0 bases and J lost 7, with 5 bases in between. In nucleotides, the CDR3 is TGTGCCAGCAGCGTAGTTTGGAATTCACCCCTCCACTTT. Amino acids: CASSVVWNSPLHF.

This clone occurred a few times. The chain is built from TRBV12-3 or TRBV12-4 and TRBJ2-1; D remains unclear. Trimming took off 6 bases at V and 4 bases at J, with 10 bases between the two ends. The CDR3 is made up of 13 amino acids. CDR3 in amino acids: CASRRLQYNEQFF. The CDR3 DNA reads TGTGCCAGCAGGCGGCTGCAATACAATGAGCAGTTCTTC.

The chain combines TRBV7-3 with TRBJ2-2; 12 nucleotides agree with TRBD1. The V and J ends lost 5 bases and 6 bases, in that order; junction bases with no gene match: 13. Germline CDR1 is SGHTA and CDR2 is FQGTGA. This CDR3 comprises 18 residues. CDR3 sequence: CASSPYPGTGGLAGELFF. The DNA of the CDR3 is TGTGCCAGCAGCCCTTATCCCGGGACAGGGGGCCTGGCCGGGGAGCTGTTTTTT.

This rearrangement joins TRBV11-3 to TRBJ2-1; possibly TRBD1 or TRBD2 for D (6 bases each). Germline V gives CDR1 SGHNT, CDR2 YENEEA. Trimming removed 5 bases at V and 4 bases at J, with 15 bases between. The CDR3 length is 15 residues. The CDR3 here is CASSLSRGEYNEQFF. In DNA form, the CDR3 reads TGTGCCAGCAGCCTCTCGAGGGGGGAGTACAATGAGCAGTTCTTC. Full variable domain (rest looked up from reference TRBV11-3 and TRBJ2-1): EAGVVQSPRYKIIEKKQPVAFWCNPISGHNTLYWYLQNLGQGPELLIRYENEEAVDDSQLPKDRFSAERLKGVDSTLKIQPAELGDSAVYLCASSLSRGEYNEQFFGPGTRLTVL.

V gene TRBV12-3 or TRBV12-4 combines with J gene TRBJ2-7; D is uncertain. There are 12 residues in the CDR3. The germline V and J ends were trimmed by 8 bases and 4 bases, with 12 bases remaining between them. CDR3 protein: CASQSRFYEQYF. The CDR3 DNA is TGTGCCAGCCAATCGCGGTTTTACGAGCAGTACTTC.

This chain joins TRBV18 and TRBJ1-1; D is ambiguous. The CDR3 totals 15 residues. V was pared by 0 bases and J by 0 bases, with 8 bases between. The germline CDR1 and CDR2 sequences are KGHSH and LQKENI. CDR3: CASSPPNTMNTEAFF. The DNA of the CDR3 is TGTGCCAGCTCACCACCAAACACCATGAACACTGAAGCTTTCTTT. Drawing the rest from reference TRBV18 and TRBJ1-1, the complete variable domain is NAGVMQNPRHLVRRRGQEARLRCSPMKGHSHVYWYRQLPEEGLKFMVYLQKENIIDESGMPKERFSAEFPKEGPSILRIQQVVRGDSAAYFCASSPPNTMNTEAFFGQGTRLTVV.

CDR3 DNA: TGTGCCAGCAGCTTAGATAGACGGAGTGAAGCTTTCTTT. Translated: CASSLDRRSEAFF. This chain links TRBV7-9 with TRBJ1-1; D uncertain. Trimming took 1 base from V and 7 from J, leaving 10 bases between them. The CDR3 loop spans 13 amino acids. Germline V gene data show CDR1 as SEHNR and CDR2 as FQNEAQ (reference sequence).

J is TRBJ2-7 and V is TRBV11-1, with D perhaps matching TRBD1 (6 bases). The germline V gene encodes CDR1 SGHAT and CDR2 FQDESV (reference sequence). The CDR3 runs 12 residues. V lost 5 bases, J lost 6 bases, and 11 bases lay in between. The CDR3 coding sequence is TGTGCCAGCAGCCCACAGGGCCTCGAGCAGTACTTC. Protein product: CASSPQGLEQYF.

V usage is TRBV5-4 and J usage is TRBJ2-7; 12 bases are shared with TRBD2. V dropped 0 bases and J dropped 6; count of bases not matched to a gene: 7. This CDR3 comprises 16 residues. Looked up from germline, CDR1 is SGHNT and CDR2 is YYREEE (reference sequence). In nucleotides, the CDR3 is TGTGCCAGCAGCTTGGCGGCTAGCGGGGGGGTAGTCGAGCAGTACTTC. It specifies CASSLAASGGVVEQYF.

In this sample, this clone turned up a few times. The V and J genes are TRBV30 and TRBJ2-7; D may be TRBD1 or TRBD2 (5 bases each). V was pared by 5 bases and J by 7 bases, with 18 bases between. CDR3 length: 13 amino acids. Germline loops: CDR1 GTSNPN, CDR2 SVGIG (reference sequence). Here the CDR3 reads CAWGDRLSREQYF. Written as DNA, the CDR3 is TGTGCCTGGGGGGACCGCTTGAGTAGGGAGCAGTACTTC.

The chain couples TRBV27 to TRBJ2-7; tentative D call: TRBD2 (5 bases). The CDR3 has 13 amino acids. Germline-derived CDR1 and CDR2 are MNHEY and SMNVEV (reference sequence). Deletions cut 3 bases from V and 7 bases from J, with 13 bases between. CDR3 bases: TGTGCCAGCAGTTTTCCGGGAAGGAGAGAGCAGTACTTC. The encoded protein is CASSFPGRREQYF.

The chain's CDR3 is CASSVERPTDTQYF. CDR3 nucleotide sequence: TGTGCCAGCAGCGTAGAGCGTCCCACAGATACGCAGTATTTT. The chain couples TRBV9 to TRBJ2-3, with D unclear. The CDR3 has 14 amino acids. CDR1 SGDLS and CDR2 YYNGEE come from the germline V gene. V lost 0 bases and J 2 bases, leaving 7 bases between the germline ends.

The V gene is TRBV5-1, the J gene TRBJ2-1, with TRBD2 matching over 12 bases. The CDR3 spans 14 residues. V shed 0 bases and J 15 bases; nucleotides not matched to a gene: 7. Per the germline V gene, CDR1 is SGHRS and CDR2 is YFSETQ. The CDR3 nucleotides are TGCGCCAGCAGCTTGGAACTAGCGGGAGGTTTTCCGTTCTTC. As protein: CASSLELAGGFPFF.

This sequence joins TRBV6-2 or TRBV6-3 and TRBJ2-3; 9 nucleotides match TRBD2. V was clipped by 5 bases and J by 6 bases; unmatched bases: 6. This CDR3 comprises 14 residues. Per the germline V gene, CDR1 is MNHEY and CDR2 is SVGEGT. DNA for the CDR3: TGTGCCAGCAGTACCCGACTAGCGGCGGATACGCAGTATTTT. It codes for CASSTRLAADTQYF.

The gene calls are TRBV10-3 and TRBJ2-6, with D possibly being TRBD1 (6 bases). V lost 6 bases, J lost 0 bases, and 15 bases lay in between. CDR1 ENHRY and CDR2 SYGVKD come from the germline V gene. The CDR3 runs 17 residues. For the CDR3, the DNA is TGTGCCATCAGGGGTAATGACAGGTACTCTGGGGCCAACGTCCTGACTTTC. It yields the protein CAIRGNDRYSGANVLTF.

The chain links TRBV6-2 or TRBV6-3 to TRBJ2-5, with D tentatively TRBD2 (5 bases). CDR3 length equals 13 residues. Germline V CDR1 and CDR2: MNHEY, SVGEGT. With 2 bases removed from V and 5 bases from J, the gap between germline ends came to 9 bases. CDR3: CASSYAGIETQYF. The CDR3 DNA follows: TGTGCCAGCAGTTACGCCGGGATTGAGACCCAGTACTTC.

This clone is a singleton in its sample. This sequence joins TRBV15 and TRBJ2-3; TRBD2 is a possible D gene (6 bases). Trimming shortened V by 0 bases and J by 5 bases, and 12 bases separated the two germline ends. CDR3 length: 15 amino acids. Germline CDR1 reads LNHNV; CDR2 reads YYDKDF (reference sequence). CDR3 in DNA: TGTGCCACCAGCAGAGATAGACGGGGGAGAGATACGCAGTATTTT. It encodes CATSRDRRGRDTQYF.

The chain recombines TRBV27 with TRBJ1-1, with D possibly being TRBD1 (6 bases). CDR1 is MNHEY and CDR2 is SMNVEV in the germline V gene (reference sequence). Trimming shortened V by 7 bases and J by 3 bases, and 15 bases separated the two germline ends. The CDR3 is made up of 14 amino acids. This CDR3 reads CASTRGGPHTEAFF. CDR3 DNA: TGTGCCAGCACTCGGGGGGGGCCTCACACTGAAGCTTTCTTT.

This clone is a singleton in its sample. This sequence joins TRBV6-5 and TRBJ1-1; D not certain. The CDR3 covers 13 residues. Per germline, CDR1 MNHEY and CDR2 SVGAGI. Trimming stripped 7 bases from V and 2 bases from J, with 11 bases between. CDR3 nucleotide sequence: TGTGCCAGCACCGGATCAGGTAACACTGAAGCTTTCTTT. Its translation: CASTGSGNTEAFF.

The rearrangement links TRBV5-4 to TRBJ2-1; D is possibly TRBD2 (7 bases). Trimming pared 4 bases from V and 6 bases from J, leaving 29 bases between. Germline values: CDR1 SGHNT, CDR2 YYREEE (reference sequence). The CDR3 contains 19 residues. The CDR3 here is CASSRDLMGGLGGGNEQFF. Here the CDR3 DNA reads TGTGCCAGCAGCCGCGACTTGATGGGGGGGCTGGGAGGCGGCAATGAGCAGTTCTTC.

V gene TRBV28 combines with J gene TRBJ1-4, with 11 nucleotides matching TRBD1. The CDR3 extends over 15 amino acids. Germline lookup yields CDR1 MDHEN and CDR2 SYDVKM. V lost 3 bases to trimming and J lost 5 bases; unmatched junction nucleotides: 2. The CDR3 sequence: CASSFGQGANEKLFF. CDR3 DNA: TGTGCCAGCAGTTTCGGACAGGGGGCGAATGAAAAACTGTTTTTT. The full variable domain, with the rest looked up from reference TRBV28 and TRBJ1-4, is DVKVTQSSRYLVKRTGEKVFLECVQDMDHENMFWYRQDPGLGLRLIYFSYDVKMKEKGDIPEGYSVSREKKERFSLILESASTNQTSMYLCASSFGQGANEKLFFGSGTQLSVL.

The chain recombines TRBV19 with TRBJ2-7, with D possibly TRBD2 on 6 matching bases. The germline V and J ends were trimmed by 4 bases and 2 bases, with 12 bases remaining between them. The CDR3 consists of 14 residues. Germline V gene data show CDR1 as LNHDA and CDR2 as SQIVND (reference sequence). CDR3 bases: TGTGCCAGTAGTAGGCAGGGACTGACCTACGAGCAGTACTTC. It yields the protein CASSRQGLTYEQYF. The full variable domain, with the rest looked up from reference TRBV19 and TRBJ2-7, is DGGITQSPKYLFRKEGQNVTLSCEQNLNHDAMYWYRQDPGQGLRLIYYSQIVNDFQKGDIAEGYSVSREKKESFPLTVTSAQKNPTAFYLCASSRQGLTYEQYFGPGTRLTVT.

This clone was picked up one time. The rearrangement joins TRBV12-3 or TRBV12-4 to TRBJ1-5, with no clear D. V gave up 7 bases and J gave up 5 bases, with 12 bases separating them. The CDR3 loop spans 13 amino acids. The CDR3 is CASTIGPYQPQHF. As DNA, the CDR3 is TGTGCCAGCACCATAGGGCCCTATCAGCCCCAGCATTTT.

The genes are TRBV18 and TRBJ1-1, with a weak D call TRBD1 (5 bases). V dropped 3 bases and J dropped 0 bases, with 14 bases sitting between them. This CDR3 region has 16 residues. Per germline, CDR1 KGHSH and CDR2 LQKENI. The CDR3 reads CASSPQGRIMNTEAFF. In nucleotides, the CDR3 is TGTGCCAGCTCACCGCAGGGACGGATCATGAACACTGAAGCTTTCTTT.

This chain uses TRBV15 with TRBJ2-7, with TRBD2 matching 7 bases. Trimming cost V 1 base and J 2 bases; bases outside gene matches: 2. Germline V gene data show CDR1 as LNHNV and CDR2 as YYDKDF (reference sequence). The CDR3 runs 14 residues. CDR3 coding DNA: TGTGCCACCAGCAGAGCGGGGGGAGCCTACGAGCAGTACTTC. Its protein product is CATSRAGGAYEQYF.

The chain joins TRBV6-1 to TRBJ1-2, with D hard to call. Between the trimmed V and J ends, which lost 0 bases and 5 bases, there was a span of 7 bases. Germline CDR1 reads MNHNS; CDR2 reads SASEGT. The CDR3 extends over 13 amino acids. In DNA form, the CDR3 reads TGTGCCAGCAGTGAAGCCCCCGTTTATGGCTACACCTTC. The encoded protein is CASSEAPVYGYTF.

The chain combines TRBV28 with TRBJ1-2; 8 nucleotides line up with TRBD1. With V trimmed by 3 bases and J by 3 bases, 6 bases remained unmatched. CDR3 size: 15 residues. CDR1 and CDR2 from the germline V gene are MDHEN and SYDVKM. The CDR3 sequence: CASSLVDREYYGYTF. The CDR3 region has the DNA TGTGCCAGCAGTTTGGTGGACAGGGAATACTATGGCTACACCTTC.

V and J are TRBV11-2 and TRBJ1-4; D is perhaps TRBD1 (6 bases). V dropped 0 bases and J dropped 11 bases, with 10 bases sitting between them. CDR1 is SGHAT, CDR2 FQNNGV, per germline. This CDR3 is built from 13 residues. CDR3 amino acids: CASSLDPQGKLFF. The CDR3 DNA sequence: TGTGCCAGCAGCTTAGATCCTCAGGGGAAACTGTTTTTT.